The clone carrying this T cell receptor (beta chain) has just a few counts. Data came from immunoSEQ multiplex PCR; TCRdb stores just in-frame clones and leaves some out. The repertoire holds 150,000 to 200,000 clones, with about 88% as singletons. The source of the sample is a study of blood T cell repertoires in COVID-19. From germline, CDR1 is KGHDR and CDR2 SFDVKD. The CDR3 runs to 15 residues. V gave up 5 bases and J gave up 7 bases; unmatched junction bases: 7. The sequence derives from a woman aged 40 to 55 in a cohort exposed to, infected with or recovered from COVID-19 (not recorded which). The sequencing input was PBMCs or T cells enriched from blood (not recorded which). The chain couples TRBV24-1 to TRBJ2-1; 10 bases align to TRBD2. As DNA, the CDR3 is TGTGCCACCAGTGGCACTAGCGGGACTAAGAATGAGCAGTTCTTC. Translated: CATSGTSGTKNEQFF.